Following are 28 T cell receptor beta chains from one sample sequenced in a study of post-analysis software for immune sequencing data. The antigens of these receptors remain unknown. Whole-study results and caveats: A handful of TRBV segments were significantly more frequent in patients than in controls. TRBV5-6, TRBV5-1 and TRBV20-1 were among these segments.

Unique molecular identifiers were present in the TCR beta cDNA libraries. MiXCR was run by TCRdb on the PCR reads, yielding one entry per CDR3 protein. The sample lists more than 450,000 distinct CDR3 sequences; roughly 47% were seen once. Sequencing used blood. These receptors came from a girl aged 10-17 years with multiple sclerosis.

V usage is TRBV29-1 and J usage is TRBJ1-4; D gene unclear. The CDR3 spans 12 residues. CDR1 is SQVTM, CDR2 ANQGSEA, per germline. Deletions cut 3 bases from V and 12 bases from J, with 14 bases between. CDR3 sequence (DNA): TGCAGCGTTGATCGAGGGAGAGGACAACTGTTTTTT. It yields the protein CSVDRGRGQLFF. The full variable domain, rest sourced from reference TRBV29-1 and TRBJ1-4, is SAVISQKPSRDICQRGTSLTIQCQVDSQVTMMFWYRQQPGQSLTLIATANQGSEATYESGFVIDKFPISRPNLTFSTLTVSNMSPEDSSIYLCSVDRGRGQLFFGSGTQLSVL.

The gene calls are TRBV4-2 and TRBJ2-6; tentatively, D is TRBD2 (6 bases). The CDR3 runs 17 residues. Trimming cost V 0 bases and J 2 bases, with 11 bases left between them. Per the germline V gene, CDR1 is LGHNA and CDR2 is YNFKEQ. CDR3 nucleotides: TGTGCCAGCAGCCAAGAAGAAGGAGGGACTGGGGCCAACGTCCTGACTTTC. Its protein is CASSQEEGGTGANVLTF.

V gene TRBV6-5 combines with J gene TRBJ2-3; possible D gene TRBD2, 7 bases. The germline V gene has CDR1 MNHEY and CDR2 SVGAGI. The CDR3 extends over 15 amino acids. V lost 6 bases and J lost 4, with 17 bases in between. CDR3 region: CASSSVGGVSDTQYF. The CDR3 nucleotides are TGTGCCAGCAGCTCCGTAGGGGGGGTTTCAGATACGCAGTATTTT.

This clonotype was counted between two and nine times. The V gene is TRBV2, the J gene TRBJ2-7; 12 positions agree with TRBD1. The CDR3 extends over 17 amino acids. The germline CDR1 and CDR2 sequences are SNHLY and FYNNEI. J gave up 0 bases and V 10 bases, and 13 bases lay outside the gene matches. The CDR3 reads CAIAGTGGLSSSYEQYF. DNA for the CDR3: TGTGCCATAGCCGGGACAGGGGGCCTCTCGAGCTCCTACGAGCAGTACTTC.

This clonotype was observed a handful of times. The chain combines TRBV7-7 with TRBJ2-3; no reliable D call. The CDR3 loop spans 14 amino acids. From germline, CDR1 is SSHAT and CDR2 FNYEAQ (reference sequence). Trimming pared 5 bases from V and 5 bases from J, leaving 14 bases between. In nucleotides, the CDR3 is TGTGCCAGCAGCCCTCTAGGGTCGGGAGATACGCAGTATTTT. Protein: CASSPLGSGDTQYF.

This clonotype showed up just a few times. The rearrangement joins TRBV12-5 to TRBJ2-5, with D tentatively TRBD1 (6 bases). Germline-derived CDR1 and CDR2 are LGHNT and FRNRAP. The V and J ends lost 7 bases and 7 bases respectively, with 16 bases between them. There are 13 residues in the CDR3. CDR3 DNA sequence: TGTGCTAGTGCTACAGGGATTTTCGTGACCCAGTACTTC. Protein product: CASATGIFVTQYF.

The V and J genes are TRBV7-9 and TRBJ2-6, with a tentative D call TRBD2 (5 bases). The CDR3 contains 16 residues. The germline V gene encodes CDR1 SEHNR and CDR2 FQNEAQ (reference sequence). Deletions cut 4 bases from V and 0 bases from J, with 10 bases between. CDR3 loop: CASSSLASSGANVLTF. As DNA, the CDR3 is TGTGCCAGCAGCTCCTTAGCGTCCTCTGGGGCCAACGTCCTGACTTTC.

V and J are TRBV4-1 and TRBJ1-1; TRBD1 aligns across 8 bases. The germline CDR1 and CDR2 sequences are MGHRA and YSYEKL. With V trimmed by 2 bases and J by 1 base, 12 bases remained unmatched. The CDR3 totals 18 residues. The CDR3 sequence is CASSQPRTGLISNTEAFF. The CDR3 nucleotides are TGCGCCAGCAGCCAACCTCGGACAGGGTTAATTTCGAACACTGAAGCTTTCTTT.

The chain employs TRBV28 and TRBJ2-3, with 13 bases identical to TRBD2. There are 16 residues in the CDR3. V trimming: 8 bases; J trimming: 9 bases; junction bases outside the gene matches: 14. Germline V gene sequence: CDR1 MDHEN, CDR2 SYDVKM. As DNA, the CDR3 is TGTGCCAGCTCGGGACTAGCGGGATTCTCTGTGCGCACGCAGTATTTT. Encoded protein: CASSGLAGFSVRTQYF.

The chain joins TRBV14 to TRBJ2-1; 7 bases fit TRBD2. Germline V gene lookup returns CDR1 SGHDN and CDR2 FVKESK. CDR3 length: 14 amino acids. Trimming removed 2 bases from V and 8 bases from J; junction bases left unmatched: 6. CDR3 sequence: CASSQRLGGDEQFF. CDR3 coding DNA: TGTGCCAGCAGCCAACGACTGGGGGGGGATGAGCAGTTCTTC.

The V gene is TRBV19, the J gene TRBJ2-7; D unresolved. This CDR3 has 16 residues. Germline values: CDR1 LNHDA, CDR2 SQIVND (reference sequence). V lost 5 bases and J 1 base, leaving 18 bases between the germline ends. The CDR3 loop is CASSRRVSRTSYEQYF. The DNA of the CDR3 is TGTGCCAGTAGTCGAAGGGTGTCCCGAACTTCCTACGAGCAGTACTTC.

The chain links TRBV11-3 to TRBJ2-4; D remains unclear. The CDR3 loop spans 16 amino acids. The V and J ends lost 0 bases and 3 bases respectively, with 12 bases between them. The germline V gene has CDR1 SGHNT and CDR2 YENEEA. For the CDR3, the DNA is TGTGCCAGCAGCTTAGAACCGGCCAGATTCAAAAACATTCAGTACTTC. Amino acid sequence: CASSLEPARFKNIQYF.

The chain employs TRBV7-9 and TRBJ2-3, with D uncertain. Germline V CDR1 and CDR2: SEHNR, FQNEAQ (reference sequence). The CDR3 runs to 15 residues. Trimming removed 0 bases from V and 0 bases from J, with 7 bases in between. The CDR3 DNA reads TGTGCCAGCAGCTTAGCCACAACTAGCACAGATACGCAGTATTTT. Protein product: CASSLATTSTDTQYF.

The table lists this clonotype with a few counts. This chain uses TRBV3-1 with TRBJ2-6; no reliable D call. With 2 bases removed from V and 1 base from J, the gap between germline ends came to 6 bases. The germline CDR1 and CDR2 sequences are LGHDT and YNNKEL (reference sequence). The CDR3 spans 15 residues. The CDR3 here is CASSQTISGANVLTF. CDR3 bases: TGTGCCAGCAGCCAAACCATATCTGGGGCCAACGTCCTGACTTTC.

There are a few counts of this clonotype. This chain links TRBV10-3 with TRBJ2-5, with D possibly called TRBD1 or TRBD2 (5 bases each). The CDR3 extends over 13 amino acids. Trimming took 6 bases from V and 0 from J, leaving 8 bases between them. Germline V gene lookup returns CDR1 ENHRY and CDR2 SYGVKD. The CDR3 region is CAIRGTDQETQYF. The CDR3 DNA reads as TGTGCCATCAGAGGGACGGACCAAGAGACCCAGTACTTC.

This sequence joins TRBV7-2 and TRBJ2-4, with D maybe TRBD2 (7 bases). The V and J ends lost 1 base and 6 bases respectively, with 22 bases between them. The CDR3 is 18 residues long. Germline V gene data show CDR1 as SGHTA and CDR2 as FQGNSA. This chain's CDR3 is CASSLVFGAQGGGNIQYF. CDR3 coding DNA: TGTGCCAGCAGCTTAGTCTTCGGGGCACAGGGCGGGGGAAACATTCAGTACTTC.

The table lists this clonotype with many counts. V gene TRBV5-1 combines with J gene TRBJ2-1; D may be TRBD1 (6 bases). Trimming left V 2 bases short and J 0 bases short, with 9 bases between. The CDR3 sequence is 15 residues long. In germline, CDR1 is SGHRS, CDR2 YFSETQ. CDR3 DNA sequence: TGCGCCAGCAGCTTAGACAGGAACTCCTACAATGAGCAGTTCTTC. Amino acid sequence: CASSLDRNSYNEQFF.

This clonotype was detected once. The chain has TRBV4-1 and TRBJ1-1, with 8 nucleotides matching TRBD1. Germline CDR1 reads MGHRA; CDR2 reads YSYEKL. The CDR3 length is 15 residues. J gave up 3 bases and V 0 bases, and 3 bases lay outside the gene matches. The CDR3 nucleotides are TGCGCCAGCAGCCAAGAGCACAGGGGGGACACTGAAGCTTTCTTT. Its protein is CASSQEHRGDTEAFF.

This clonotype has more than one count but fewer than ten. The chain recombines TRBV20-1 with TRBJ2-1, with 10 bases fitting TRBD2. The CDR3 sequence is 14 residues long. Germline V lookup: CDR1 DFQATT, CDR2 SNEGSKA (reference sequence). The V segment lost 6 bases and the J segment 7 bases; nucleotides outside the gene matches: 9. The CDR3 DNA follows: TGCAGTGCGGTAGGGACTAGCGTCGGGAATGAGCAGTTCTTC. It translates to CSAVGTSVGNEQFF.

This clonotype was recorded a few times. CDR3 nucleotide sequence: TGTGCCAGCAGCGTAGCACAAGCTGGCGAGCAGTACTTC. The encoded protein is CASSVAQAGEQYF. V is TRBV9 and J is TRBJ2-5; D is unclear. TRBJ2-7 explains the end of the DNA better; the J call may be wrong. The CDR3 is 13 amino acids. The germline V gene encodes CDR1 SGDLS and CDR2 YYNGEE.

This chain uses TRBV12-3 or TRBV12-4 with TRBJ2-3; no clear D gene. Trimming took 6 bases from V and 3 from J, leaving 7 bases between them. This CDR3 is 12 amino acids long. CDR3 residues: CASRLTTDTQYF. The CDR3 DNA reads TGTGCCAGCAGGCTTACGACAGATACGCAGTATTTT.

Comment on this clonotype: One junction end disagrees with the germline gene, perhaps due to a read error. The chain combines TRBV6-5 with TRBJ1-5; D not resolved. The CDR3 totals 14 residues. CDR1 is MNHEY and CDR2 is SVGAGI in the germline V gene. The CDR3 spells CATSRSGSNQPQHF. In nucleotides, the CDR3 is TGTGCCACCAGTCGTTCGGGTAGCAATCAGCCCCAGCATTTT.

At least ten counts were recorded for this clonotype. V and J are TRBV7-2 and TRBJ2-5, with 12 bases identical to TRBD2. Trimming took 5 bases from V and 0 from J; bases not matched to a gene: 1. The CDR3 is 15 residues long. The germline gives CDR1 SGHTA, CDR2 FQGNSA. Written as DNA, the CDR3 is TGTGCCAGCAGCGGGACTAGCGGGTACCAAGAGACCCAGTACTTC. Protein product: CASSGTSGYQETQYF.

This rearrangement joins TRBV5-1 to TRBJ2-1; D might be TRBD1 (6 bases). This CDR3 region has 14 residues. Trimming removed 4 bases from V and 5 bases from J, with 13 bases in between. Looked up from germline, CDR1 is SGHRS and CDR2 is YFSETQ. For the CDR3, the DNA is TGCGCCAGCAGCGCAGGACAGAGTAACAATGAGCAGTTCTTC. Translating it yields CASSAGQSNNEQFF.

The gene calls are TRBV15 and TRBJ1-5, with D possibly being TRBD1 (5 bases). This CDR3 is 16 amino acids long. Germline loops: CDR1 LNHNV, CDR2 YYDKDF (reference sequence). Trimming shortened V by 0 bases and J by 4 bases, and 13 bases separated the two germline ends. The CDR3 loop is CATSRERGAENQPQHF. The CDR3 DNA follows: TGTGCCACCAGCAGAGAACGCGGGGCGGAAAATCAGCCCCAGCATTTT.

This clonotype has more than one count but fewer than ten. This sequence joins TRBV12-3 or TRBV12-4 and TRBJ2-4; possible D gene TRBD1, 5 bases. The CDR3 sequence is 14 residues long. The ends were cut back, 0 bases at V and 6 bases at J, with 9 bases in the middle. CDR3 region: CASSLAGQGNIQYF. CDR3 bases: TGTGCCAGCAGTTTAGCGGGTCAGGGAAACATTCAGTACTTC.

This chain links TRBV28 with TRBJ2-1; maybe TRBD1 (6 bases). The germline gives CDR1 MDHEN, CDR2 SYDVKM. The CDR3 is 16 residues long. V shed 5 bases and J shed 3 bases, with 17 bases lying between them. The CDR3 nucleotides are TGTGCCAGCAGTAATACAGGGCCGGGCATCTACAATGAGCAGTTCTTC. It translates to CASSNTGPGIYNEQFF.

This clonotype was found a few times. The rearrangement links TRBV6-1 to TRBJ2-7; D is perhaps TRBD1 or TRBD2 (5 bases each). The CDR3 contains 15 residues. With 8 bases removed from V and 0 bases from J, the gap between germline ends came to 17 bases. Germline V CDR1 and CDR2: MNHNS, SASEGT. The CDR3: CASARGRGSSYEQYF. The DNA for the CDR3 is TGTGCCAGCGCACGCGGTCGGGGCAGCTCCTACGAGCAGTACTTC.